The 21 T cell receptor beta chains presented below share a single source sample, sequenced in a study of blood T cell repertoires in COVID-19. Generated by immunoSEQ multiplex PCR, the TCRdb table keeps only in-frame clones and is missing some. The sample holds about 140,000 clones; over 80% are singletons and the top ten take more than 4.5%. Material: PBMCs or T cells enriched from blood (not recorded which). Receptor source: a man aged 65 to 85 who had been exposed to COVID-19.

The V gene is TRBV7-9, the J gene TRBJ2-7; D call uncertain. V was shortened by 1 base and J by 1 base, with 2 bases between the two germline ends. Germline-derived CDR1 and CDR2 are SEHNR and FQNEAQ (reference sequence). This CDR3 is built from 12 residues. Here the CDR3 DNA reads TGTGCCAGCAGCTTAGTATCCTACGAGCAGTACTTC. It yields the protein CASSLVSYEQYF.

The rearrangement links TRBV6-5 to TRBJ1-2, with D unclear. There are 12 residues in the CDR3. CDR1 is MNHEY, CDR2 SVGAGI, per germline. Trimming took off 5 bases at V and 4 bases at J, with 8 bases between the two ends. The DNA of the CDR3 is TGTGCCAGCAGTACCGGGATCTATGGCTACACCTTC. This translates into CASSTGIYGYTF.

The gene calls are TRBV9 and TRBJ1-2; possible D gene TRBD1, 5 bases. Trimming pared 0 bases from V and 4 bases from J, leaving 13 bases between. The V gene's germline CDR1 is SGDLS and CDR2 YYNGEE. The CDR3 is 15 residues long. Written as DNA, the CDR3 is TGTGCCAGCAGCGTAGATGCGGCGGGGGTCTATGGCTACACCTTC. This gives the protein CASSVDAAGVYGYTF.

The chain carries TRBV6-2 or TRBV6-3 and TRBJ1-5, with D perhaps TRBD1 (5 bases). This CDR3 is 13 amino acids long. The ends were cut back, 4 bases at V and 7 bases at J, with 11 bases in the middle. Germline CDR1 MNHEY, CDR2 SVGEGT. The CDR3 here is CASSSRVLQPQHF. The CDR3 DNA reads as TGTGCCAGCAGTTCCAGGGTCCTCCAGCCCCAGCATTTT.

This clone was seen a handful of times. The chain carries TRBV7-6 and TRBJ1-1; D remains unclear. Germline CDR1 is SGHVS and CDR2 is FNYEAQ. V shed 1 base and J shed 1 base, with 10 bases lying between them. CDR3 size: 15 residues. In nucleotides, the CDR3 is TGTGCCAGCAGCTTAGAAGCCTATTCGAACACTGAAGCTTTCTTT. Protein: CASSLEAYSNTEAFF.

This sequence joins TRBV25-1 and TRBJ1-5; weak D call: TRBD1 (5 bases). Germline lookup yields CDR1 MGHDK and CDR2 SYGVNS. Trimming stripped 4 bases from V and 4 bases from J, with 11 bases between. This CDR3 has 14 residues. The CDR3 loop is CASSGRGLNQPQHF. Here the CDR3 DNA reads TGTGCCAGCAGTGGGAGGGGCCTTAATCAGCCCCAGCATTTT.

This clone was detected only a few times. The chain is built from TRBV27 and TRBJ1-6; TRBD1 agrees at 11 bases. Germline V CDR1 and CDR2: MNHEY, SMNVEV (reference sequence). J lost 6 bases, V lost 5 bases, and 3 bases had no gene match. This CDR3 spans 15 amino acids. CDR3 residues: CASSPGQGANSPLHF. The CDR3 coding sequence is TGTGCCAGCAGTCCCGGACAGGGGGCTAATTCACCCCTCCACTTT.

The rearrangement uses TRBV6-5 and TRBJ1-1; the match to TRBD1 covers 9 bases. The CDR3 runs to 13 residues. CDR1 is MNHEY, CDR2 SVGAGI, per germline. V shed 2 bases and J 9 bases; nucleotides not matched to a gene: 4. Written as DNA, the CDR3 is TGTGCCAGCAGTTACCGGACAGGGGATCAAGCTTTCTTT. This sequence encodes CASSYRTGDQAFF.

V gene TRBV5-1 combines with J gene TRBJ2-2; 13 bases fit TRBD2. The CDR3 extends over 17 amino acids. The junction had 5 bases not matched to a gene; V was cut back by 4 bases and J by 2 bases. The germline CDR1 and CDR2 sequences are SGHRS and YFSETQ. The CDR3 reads CASSPWTSGSNTGELFF. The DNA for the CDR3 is TGCGCCAGCAGCCCGTGGACTAGCGGGAGTAACACCGGGGAGCTGTTTTTT.

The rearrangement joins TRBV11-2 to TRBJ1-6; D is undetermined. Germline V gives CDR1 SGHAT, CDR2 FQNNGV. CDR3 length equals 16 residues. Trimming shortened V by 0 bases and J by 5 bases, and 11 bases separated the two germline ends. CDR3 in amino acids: CASSLERVINNSPLHF. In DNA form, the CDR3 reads TGTGCCAGCAGCTTAGAACGGGTCATTAATAATTCACCCCTCCACTTT.

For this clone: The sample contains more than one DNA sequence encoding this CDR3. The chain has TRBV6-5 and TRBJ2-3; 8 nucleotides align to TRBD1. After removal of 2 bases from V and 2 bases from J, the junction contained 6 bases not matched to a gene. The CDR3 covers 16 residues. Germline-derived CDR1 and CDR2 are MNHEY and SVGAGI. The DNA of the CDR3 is TGTGCCAGCAGTTACGTGGCAGGGGGCCTCACAGATACGCAGTATTTT. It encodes CASSYVAGGLTDTQYF.

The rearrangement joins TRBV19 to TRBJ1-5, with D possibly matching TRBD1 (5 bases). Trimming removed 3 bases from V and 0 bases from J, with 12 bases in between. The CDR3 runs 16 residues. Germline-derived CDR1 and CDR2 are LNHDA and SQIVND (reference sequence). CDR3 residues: CASSIYETDSNQPQHF. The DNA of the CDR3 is TGTGCCAGTAGTATCTACGAGACAGATAGCAATCAGCCCCAGCATTTT.

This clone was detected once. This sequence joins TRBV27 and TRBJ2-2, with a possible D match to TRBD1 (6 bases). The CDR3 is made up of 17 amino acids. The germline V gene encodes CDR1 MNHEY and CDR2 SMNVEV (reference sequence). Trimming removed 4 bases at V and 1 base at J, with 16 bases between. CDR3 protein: CASSSRTALLNTGELFF. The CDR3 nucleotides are TGTGCCAGCAGTTCCCGGACAGCCCTTTTGAACACCGGGGAGCTGTTTTTT.

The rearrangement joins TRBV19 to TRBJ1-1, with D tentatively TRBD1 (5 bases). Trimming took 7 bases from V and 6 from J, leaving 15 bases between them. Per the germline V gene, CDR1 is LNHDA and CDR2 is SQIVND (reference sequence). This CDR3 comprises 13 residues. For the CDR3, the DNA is TGTGCCAGTAAACAACGGGGAGGGGCTGAAGCTTTCTTT. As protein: CASKQRGGAEAFF.

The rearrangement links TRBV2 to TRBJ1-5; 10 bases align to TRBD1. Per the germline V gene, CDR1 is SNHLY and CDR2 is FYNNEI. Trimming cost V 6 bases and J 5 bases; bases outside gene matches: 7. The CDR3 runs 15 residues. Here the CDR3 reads CASRPGQGVHQPQHF. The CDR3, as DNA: TGTGCCAGCAGACCCGGACAGGGGGTTCATCAGCCCCAGCATTTT.

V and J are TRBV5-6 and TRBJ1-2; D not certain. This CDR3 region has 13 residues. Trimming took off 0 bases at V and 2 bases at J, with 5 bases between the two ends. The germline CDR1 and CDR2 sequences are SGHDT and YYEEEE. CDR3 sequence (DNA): TGTGCCAGCAGCTTGGGGCAGAACTATGGCTACACCTTC. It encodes CASSLGQNYGYTF.

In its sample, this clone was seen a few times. Here the CDR3 reads CASSPPAGSHEQYF. The CDR3 DNA reads as TGTGCCAGCTCACCTCCCGCGGGGTCCCACGAGCAGTACTTC. This chain connects TRBV18 to TRBJ2-7; weak D call: TRBD2 (6 bases). This CDR3 is built from 14 residues. Per germline, CDR1 KGHSH and CDR2 LQKENI. V was trimmed by 3 bases and J by 5 bases, leaving 14 bases between them.

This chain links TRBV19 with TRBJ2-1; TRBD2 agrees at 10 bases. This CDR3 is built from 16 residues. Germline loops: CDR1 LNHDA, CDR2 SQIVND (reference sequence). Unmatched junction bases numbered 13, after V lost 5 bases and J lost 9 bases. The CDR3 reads CASSRLLTSGLGEQFF. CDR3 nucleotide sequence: TGTGCCAGTAGTCGATTACTGACTAGCGGGTTAGGTGAGCAGTTCTTC.

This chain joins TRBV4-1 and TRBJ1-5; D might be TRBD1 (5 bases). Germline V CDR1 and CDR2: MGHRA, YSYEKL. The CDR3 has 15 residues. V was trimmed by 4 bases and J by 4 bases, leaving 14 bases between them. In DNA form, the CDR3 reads TGCGCCAGCAGCCCCCGAGGGACTCTGAATCAGCCCCAGCATTTT. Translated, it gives CASSPRGTLNQPQHF.

The CDR3 is CSGDQAGAYNEQFF. For the CDR3, the DNA is TGCAGCGGAGATCAAGCGGGAGCCTACAATGAGCAGTTCTTC. The genes are TRBV29-1 and TRBJ2-1; TRBD2 matches 8 bases. The CDR3 is 14 amino acids. Germline loops: CDR1 SQVTM, CDR2 ANQGSEA. With V trimmed by 7 bases and J by 2 bases, 7 bases remained unmatched.

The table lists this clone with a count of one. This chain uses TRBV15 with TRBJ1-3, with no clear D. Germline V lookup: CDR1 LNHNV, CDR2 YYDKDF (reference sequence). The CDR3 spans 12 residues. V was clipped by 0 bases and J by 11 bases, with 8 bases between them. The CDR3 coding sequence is TGTGCCACCAGCAGAGAAAAGGGAGCCATATATTTT. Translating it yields CATSREKGAIYF.